A selection of T cell receptor beta chains follows, all from one sample in a study of blood T cell repertoires in COVID-19. The data were produced by immunoSEQ multiplex PCR, yet TCRdb's version contains in-frame clones alone and is incomplete. Here the sample spans about 270,000 clones, roughly nine tenths being singletons. Sequenced input: peripheral blood. All receptors come from a man in his forties with active or convalescent COVID-19. CDR3s include the opening cysteine and the closing phenylalanine or tryptophan. Each record gives: clone size, V gene, J gene, D gene, CDR3 protein, CDR3 DNA. The D gene is left open where the match is weak. Size is omitted from some rows. Given values are once, few, many or a class for expanded clones.

clone size: -
V gene: TRBV19
J gene: TRBJ1-1
D gene: TRBD1
CDR3 protein: CASRGQGNTEAFF
CDR3 DNA: TGTGCCAGTAGGGGACAGGGGAACACTGAAGCTTTCTTT

clone size: -
V gene: TRBV2
J gene: TRBJ2-7
D gene: TRBD2
CDR3 protein: CASLAGTSSHEQYF
CDR3 DNA: TGTGCCAGCCTGGCCGGGACTAGTAGTCACGAGCAGTACTTC

clone size: -
V gene: TRBV12-3/TRBV12-4
J gene: TRBJ2-7
D gene: -
CDR3 protein: CASSPPQSYEQYF
CDR3 DNA: TGTGCCAGCAGCCCCCCCCAGTCCTACGAGCAGTACTTC

clone size: once
V gene: TRBV30
J gene: TRBJ1-6
D gene: -
CDR3 protein: CAWSAKEDYNSPLHF
CDR3 DNA: TGTGCCTGGAGTGCCAAGGAGGACTATAATTCACCCCTCCACTTT

clone size: -
V gene: TRBV25-1
J gene: TRBJ2-3
D gene: TRBD1
CDR3 protein: CASKQGAVGLDTQYF
CDR3 DNA: TGTGCCAGCAAACAGGGGGCGGTTGGTTTAGATACGCAGTATTTT

clone size: -
V gene: TRBV30
J gene: TRBJ1-2
D gene: TRBD1
CDR3 protein: CAWSDLKPGQAPLRDYGYTF
CDR3 DNA: TGTGCCTGGAGTGACCTGAAACCGGGACAGGCACCTCTTAGGGACTATGGCTACACCTTC

clone size: -
V gene: TRBV5-1
J gene: TRBJ1-4
D gene: TRBD1
CDR3 protein: CASSLVGQGREKLFF
CDR3 DNA: TGCGCCAGCAGCTTGGTAGGACAGGGGCGTGAAAAACTGTTTTTT

clone size: -
V gene: TRBV25-1
J gene: TRBJ1-1
D gene: -
CDR3 protein: CASSQREAAAFF
CDR3 DNA: TGTGCCAGCAGCCAGCGAGAGGCTGCGGCTTTCTTT

clone size: -
V gene: TRBV27
J gene: TRBJ2-7
D gene: TRBD1
CDR3 protein: CASYRGYEQYF
CDR3 DNA: TGTGCCAGCTACAGGGGCTACGAGCAGTACTTC

clone size: -
V gene: TRBV9
J gene: TRBJ2-7
D gene: TRBD2
CDR3 protein: CASSVGGSSDEQYF
CDR3 DNA: TGTGCCAGCAGCGTGGGGGGGAGTTCCGACGAGCAGTACTTC

clone size: once
V gene: TRBV25-1
J gene: TRBJ1-1
D gene: -
CDR3 protein: CASSMGVGTEAFF
CDR3 DNA: TGTGCCAGCAGTATGGGAGTTGGGACTGAAGCTTTCTTT

clone size: -
V gene: TRBV19
J gene: TRBJ1-1
D gene: -
CDR3 protein: CASSIPPFGQLGTEAFF
CDR3 DNA: TGTGCCAGTAGTATACCCCCTTTTGGACAGTTGGGCACTGAAGCTTTCTTT

clone size: -
V gene: TRBV5-6
J gene: TRBJ2-1
D gene: TRBD2
CDR3 protein: CASSPGGLGNEQFF
CDR3 DNA: TGTGCCAGCAGTCCGGGGGGGCTAGGCAATGAGCAGTTCTTC

clone size: -
V gene: TRBV7-7
J gene: TRBJ2-2
D gene: TRBD1
CDR3 protein: CASSIAGGAAGELFF
CDR3 DNA: TGTGCCAGCAGCATAGCAGGGGGCGCGGCCGGGGAGCTGTTTTTT

clone size: -
V gene: TRBV7-2
J gene: TRBJ2-2
D gene: TRBD2
CDR3 protein: CASSFPSGRVTGELFF
CDR3 DNA: TGTGCCAGCAGCTTTCCCAGCGGGAGGGTCACCGGGGAGCTGTTTTTT

clone size: -
V gene: TRBV9
J gene: TRBJ1-1
D gene: TRBD1
CDR3 protein: CASRPGQETTAEAFF
CDR3 DNA: TGTGCCAGTCGCCCGGGACAGGAAACCACTGCTGAAGCTTTCTTT

clone size: few
V gene: TRBV1
J gene: TRBJ1-1
D gene: -
CDR3 protein: CPGGHHTRGTEAFF
CDR3 DNA: TGCCCAGGGGGGCACCACACCCGGGGGACTGAAGCTTTCTTT

clone size: -
V gene: TRBV7-9
J gene: TRBJ2-7
D gene: TRBD1
CDR3 protein: CASSSSVRGLDEQYF
CDR3 DNA: TGTGCCAGCAGCTCAAGTGTCAGGGGGCTGGACGAGCAGTACTTC

clone size: -
V gene: TRBV4-1
J gene: TRBJ1-3
D gene: -
CDR3 protein: CASSQDRGLVGNTIYF
CDR3 DNA: TGCGCCAGCAGCCAAGACCGGGGTTTAGTTGGAAACACCATATATTTT

clone size: -
V gene: TRBV24-1
J gene: TRBJ2-2
D gene: -
CDR3 protein: CATSGAGELFF
CDR3 DNA: TGTGCCACCAGTGGAGCCGGGGAGCTGTTTTTT

clone size: -
V gene: TRBV29-1
J gene: TRBJ2-7
D gene: TRBD1
CDR3 protein: CSVGGGTGVYGSGRNEQYF
CDR3 DNA: TGCAGCGTTGGGGGGGGGACAGGGGTGTACGGGAGTGGAAGAAACGAGCAGTACTTC

clone size: -
V gene: TRBV29-1
J gene: TRBJ2-5
D gene: TRBD2
CDR3 protein: CSAGAGGPETQYF
CDR3 DNA: TGCAGCGCCGGAGCGGGAGGGCCAGAGACCCAGTACTTC

clone size: -
V gene: TRBV12-3/TRBV12-4
J gene: TRBJ1-2
D gene: TRBD1
CDR3 protein: CASRQGAHYGYTF
CDR3 DNA: TGTGCCAGCAGGCAGGGGGCGCACTATGGCTACACCTTC

clone size: once
V gene: TRBV19
J gene: TRBJ1-6
D gene: -
CDR3 protein: CASSIGGQRVSPLHF
CDR3 DNA: TGTGCCAGTAGTATAGGTGGACAAAGGGTCTCACCCCTCCACTTT

clone size: -
V gene: TRBV20-1
J gene: TRBJ2-1
D gene: TRBD2
CDR3 protein: CSASRAGGWNEQFF
CDR3 DNA: TGCAGTGCTAGTAGGGCGGGGGGTTGGAATGAGCAGTTCTTC

clone size: -
V gene: TRBV4-1
J gene: TRBJ1-1
D gene: -
CDR3 protein: CASSLGLGAFF
CDR3 DNA: TGCGCCAGCAGCCTCGGACTAGGAGCTTTCTTT

clone size: -
V gene: TRBV5-1
J gene: TRBJ1-4
D gene: TRBD1
CDR3 protein: CASSLGGQDSNEKLFF
CDR3 DNA: TGCGCCAGCAGCTTGGGAGGACAGGATTCTAATGAAAAACTGTTTTTT

clone size: -
V gene: TRBV9
J gene: TRBJ2-7
D gene: -
CDR3 protein: CASSDDSYEQYF
CDR3 DNA: TGTGCCAGCAGCGACGACAGCTACGAGCAGTACTTC

clone size: medium-sized
V gene: TRBV7-6
J gene: TRBJ1-6
D gene: TRBD1
CDR3 protein: CASSLDRINSPLHF
CDR3 DNA: TGTGCCAGCAGCTTGGACAGGATAAATTCACCCCTCCACTTT

clone size: -
V gene: TRBV11-2
J gene: TRBJ2-1
D gene: -
CDR3 protein: CASSGAERYNEQFF
CDR3 DNA: TGTGCCAGCAGCGGGGCTGAACGGTACAATGAGCAGTTCTTC

clone size: -
V gene: TRBV30
J gene: TRBJ1-2
D gene: -
CDR3 protein: CAWMEGTYGYTF
CDR3 DNA: TGTGCCTGGATGGAGGGGACCTATGGCTACACCTTC

clone size: -
V gene: TRBV6-5
J gene: TRBJ1-1
D gene: -
CDR3 protein: CASSYAGNTEAFF
CDR3 DNA: TGTGCCAGCAGTTACGCAGGGAACACTGAAGCTTTCTTT

clone size: -
V gene: TRBV6-2/TRBV6-3
J gene: TRBJ2-7
D gene: -
CDR3 protein: CASSYGTLGRVPYEQYF
CDR3 DNA: TGTGCCAGCAGTTACGGTACTCTGGGCAGGGTTCCCTACGAGCAGTACTTC

clone size: few
V gene: TRBV28
J gene: TRBJ1-5
D gene: TRBD1
CDR3 protein: CASSGQAGSNQPQHF
CDR3 DNA: TGTGCCAGTTCTGGACAGGCCGGTTCAAATCAGCCCCAGCATTTT

clone size: -
V gene: TRBV30
J gene: TRBJ1-2
D gene: TRBD1
CDR3 protein: CAWSVGTVSGYTF
CDR3 DNA: TGTGCCTGGAGTGTAGGGACAGTGAGTGGCTACACCTTC

clone size: -
V gene: TRBV7-9
J gene: TRBJ2-7
D gene: TRBD1
CDR3 protein: CASSSISGTGSEQYF
CDR3 DNA: TGTGCCAGCAGCTCTATATCCGGGACAGGTTCCGAGCAGTACTTC

clone size: once
V gene: TRBV30
J gene: TRBJ1-5
D gene: TRBD1
CDR3 protein: CAWAPQGYQPQHF
CDR3 DNA: TGTGCCTGGGCCCCACAGGGGTATCAGCCCCAGCATTTT

clone size: few
V gene: TRBV3-1/TRBV3-2
J gene: TRBJ1-4
D gene: -
CDR3 protein: CASSPEWTAANEKLFF
CDR3 DNA: TGTGCCAGCAGCCCCGAGTGGACAGCCGCTAATGAAAAACTGTTTTTT

clone size: -
V gene: TRBV27
J gene: TRBJ2-1
D gene: -
CDR3 protein: CASSLFSRQGTYNEQFF
CDR3 DNA: TGTGCCAGCAGTTTATTTTCCAGGCAGGGTACCTACAATGAGCAGTTCTTC

clone size: -
V gene: TRBV6-6
J gene: TRBJ2-2
D gene: TRBD2
CDR3 protein: CASSLAGGNTGELFF
CDR3 DNA: TGTGCCAGCTCACTAGCGGGGGGTAATACCGGGGAGCTGTTTTTT

clone size: -
V gene: TRBV29-1
J gene: TRBJ1-2
D gene: TRBD1
CDR3 protein: CSVGTAANYGYTF
CDR3 DNA: TGCAGCGTCGGGACAGCCGCTAACTATGGCTACACCTTC

clone size: -
V gene: TRBV25-1
J gene: TRBJ1-2
D gene: TRBD1
CDR3 protein: CASSASWGQSFAGYTF
CDR3 DNA: TGTGCCAGCAGTGCTTCCTGGGGACAGAGTTTTGCTGGCTACACCTTC

clone size: -
V gene: TRBV11-2
J gene: TRBJ2-5
D gene: -
CDR3 protein: CASSLRGPQTQYF
CDR3 DNA: TGTGCCAGCAGCTTAAGAGGGCCGCAGACCCAGTACTTC